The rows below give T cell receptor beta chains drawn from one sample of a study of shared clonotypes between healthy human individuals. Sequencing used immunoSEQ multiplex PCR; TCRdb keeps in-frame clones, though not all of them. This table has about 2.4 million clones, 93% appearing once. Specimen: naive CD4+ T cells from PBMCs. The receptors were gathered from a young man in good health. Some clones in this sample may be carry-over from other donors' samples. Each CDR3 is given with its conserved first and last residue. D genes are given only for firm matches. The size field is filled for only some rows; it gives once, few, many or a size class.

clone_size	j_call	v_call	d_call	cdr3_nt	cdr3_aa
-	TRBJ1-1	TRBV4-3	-	TGCGCCAGCAGCCAAGTCCGACAGGATAAGACTGAAGCTTTCTTT	CASSQVRQDKTEAFF
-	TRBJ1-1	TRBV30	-	TGTGCCTGGAGTGTCAGGAATACTGAAGCTTTCTTT	CAWSVRNTEAFF
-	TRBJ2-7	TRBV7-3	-	TGTGCCAGCAGCTTAACAGGTGGGGCCATATCCTACGAGCAGTACTTC	CASSLTGGAISYEQYF
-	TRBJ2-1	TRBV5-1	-	TGCGCCAGCAGCTTGGAGTCAGGGGACAATGAGCAGTTCTTC	CASSLESGDNEQFF
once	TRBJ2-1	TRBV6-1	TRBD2	TGTGCCAGCAGTTGGACTAGCGGGAGGGCCAATGAGCAGTTCTTC	CASSWTSGRANEQFF
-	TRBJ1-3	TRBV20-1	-	TGCAGTGCTAGTTACGGAAACACCATATATTTT	CSASYGNTIYF
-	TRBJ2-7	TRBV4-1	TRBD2	TGCGCCAGCAGCCGGTCGACTAGCGCGACCTACGAGCAGTACTTC	CASSRSTSATYEQYF
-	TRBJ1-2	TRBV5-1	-	TGCGCCAGCAGCTTAAGGACGGCTGCTAACTATGGCTACACCTTC	CASSLRTAANYGYTF
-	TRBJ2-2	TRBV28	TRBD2	TGTGCCAGCAGTTGGGGGACTAGCGGGAGAAGAGAAACCGGGGAGCTGTTTTTT	CASSWGTSGRRETGELFF
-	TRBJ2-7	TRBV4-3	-	TGCGCCAGTTCCCGGGCTAGACTGTCTTACGAGCAGTACTTC	CASSRARLSYEQYF
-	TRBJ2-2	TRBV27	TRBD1	TGTGCCAGCAGTTTCCAGGGGGCGTATGTCCCCGGGGAGCTGGTTTTT	CASSFQGAYVPGELVF
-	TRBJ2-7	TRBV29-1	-	TGCAGCGCTGCGCTACCAAGGACGGCCTACTCCTACGAGCAGTACTTC	CSAALPRTAYSYEQYF
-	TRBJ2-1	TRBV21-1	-	TGTGCCAGCAGCAACCGGGACAGGGATGGCGATGAGCAGTTCTTC	CASSNRDRDGDEQFF
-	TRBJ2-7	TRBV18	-	TGTGCCAGCTCACCGTCCGACCAGCGCGAGCAGTACTTC	CASSPSDQREQYF
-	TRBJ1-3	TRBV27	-	TGTGCCAGCAGCACAGTCGCCTCTGGAAACACCATATATTTT	CASSTVASGNTIYF
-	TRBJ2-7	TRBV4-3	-	TGCGCCAGCAGCCCCGACGTCGCCTACGAGCAGTACTTC	CASSPDVAYEQYF
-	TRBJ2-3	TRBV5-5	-	TGTGCCAGCAGCACTAACAGGGAGGGGAGCACAGATACGCAGTATTTT	CASSTNREGSTDTQYF
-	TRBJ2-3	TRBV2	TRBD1	TGTGCCAGCAGCAACAGGGGCACGGGCACAGATACGCAGTATTTT	CASSNRGTGTDTQYF
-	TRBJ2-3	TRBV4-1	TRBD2	TGCGCCAGCAGCCCCCGACTAGCGGGACTCACAGATACGCAGTATTTT	CASSPRLAGLTDTQYF
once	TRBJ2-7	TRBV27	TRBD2	TGTGCCAGCAGTTTAATGTGGGGGGGCTCCTACGAGCAGTACTTC	CASSLMWGGSYEQYF
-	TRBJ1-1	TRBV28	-	TGTGCCAGCAGTCTACAGGGTGAAGTAGCTTTCTTT	CASSLQGEVAFF
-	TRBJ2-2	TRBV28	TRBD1	TGTGCCAGCAGTCCTACCCTCCGGGACAGGGGTATTACCGGGGAGCTGTTTTTT	CASSPTLRDRGITGELFF
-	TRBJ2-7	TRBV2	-	TGTGCCAGCAGTGTACTGAACTACGAGCAGTACTTC	CASSVLNYEQYF
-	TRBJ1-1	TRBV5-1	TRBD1	TGCGCCAGCAGCGCCCAGGGGGACACTGAAGCTTTCTTT	CASSAQGDTEAFF